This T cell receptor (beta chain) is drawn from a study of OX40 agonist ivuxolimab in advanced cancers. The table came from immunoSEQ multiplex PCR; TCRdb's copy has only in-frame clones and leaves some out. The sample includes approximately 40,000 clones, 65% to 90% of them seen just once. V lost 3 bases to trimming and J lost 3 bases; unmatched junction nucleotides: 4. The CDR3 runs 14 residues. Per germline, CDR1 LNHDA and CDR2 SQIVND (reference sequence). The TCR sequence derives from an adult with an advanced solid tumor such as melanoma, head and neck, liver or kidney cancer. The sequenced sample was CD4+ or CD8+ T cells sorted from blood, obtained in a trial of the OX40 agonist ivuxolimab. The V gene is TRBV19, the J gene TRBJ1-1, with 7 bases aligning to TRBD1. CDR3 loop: CASSITGVHTEAFF. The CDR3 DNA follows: TGTGCCAGTAGTATTACAGGGGTCCACACTGAAGCTTTCTTT.